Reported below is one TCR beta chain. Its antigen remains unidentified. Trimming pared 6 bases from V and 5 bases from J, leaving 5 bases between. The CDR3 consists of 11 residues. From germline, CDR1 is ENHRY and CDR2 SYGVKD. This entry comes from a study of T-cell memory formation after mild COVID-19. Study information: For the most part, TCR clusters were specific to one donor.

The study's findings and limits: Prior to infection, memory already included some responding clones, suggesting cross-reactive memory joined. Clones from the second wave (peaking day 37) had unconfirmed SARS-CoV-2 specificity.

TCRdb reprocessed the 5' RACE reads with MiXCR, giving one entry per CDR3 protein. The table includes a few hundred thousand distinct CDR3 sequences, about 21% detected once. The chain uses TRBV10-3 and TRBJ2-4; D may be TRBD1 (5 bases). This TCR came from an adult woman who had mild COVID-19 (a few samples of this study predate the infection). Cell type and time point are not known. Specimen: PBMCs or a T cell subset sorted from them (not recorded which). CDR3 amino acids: CAIRGENIQYF. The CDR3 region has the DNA TGTGCCATCAGAGGGGAAAACATTCAGTACTTC.